The T cell receptor (beta chain) under discussion was sequenced for a study of cytomegalovirus exposure and HLA in healthy donors. Findings and caveats of the study: In a later analysis, TCR beta V- and J-gene trimming was associated with a missense DCLRE1C variant. Researchers reported in a later analysis that common viral pathogens appeared linked to several top clusters.

About this clone: Its antigen remains unknown.

A multiplex PCR was run with 60 Vbeta primers and 13 Jbeta primers. The method was immunoSEQ multiplex PCR; TCRdb's version includes in-frame clones alone and lacks a portion of them. Of over 75,000 clones in the sample, 84% are singletons; the top ten hold 2.4%. V shed 3 bases, J shed 4 bases, and the junction held 5 bases outside the gene matches. This CDR3 is built from 15 residues. Germline CDR1 and CDR2: SGHRS and YFSETQ. The sequence was obtained from a woman between 45 and 60 years old in good health and CMV-seronegative. V usage is TRBV5-1 and J usage is TRBJ1-1, with 11 bases matching TRBD1. Sample: PBMCs. The CDR3 DNA follows: TGCGCCAGCAGCTACCTCGGGACAGGGGGCACTGAAGCTTTCTTT. Its protein is CASSYLGTGGTEAFF.